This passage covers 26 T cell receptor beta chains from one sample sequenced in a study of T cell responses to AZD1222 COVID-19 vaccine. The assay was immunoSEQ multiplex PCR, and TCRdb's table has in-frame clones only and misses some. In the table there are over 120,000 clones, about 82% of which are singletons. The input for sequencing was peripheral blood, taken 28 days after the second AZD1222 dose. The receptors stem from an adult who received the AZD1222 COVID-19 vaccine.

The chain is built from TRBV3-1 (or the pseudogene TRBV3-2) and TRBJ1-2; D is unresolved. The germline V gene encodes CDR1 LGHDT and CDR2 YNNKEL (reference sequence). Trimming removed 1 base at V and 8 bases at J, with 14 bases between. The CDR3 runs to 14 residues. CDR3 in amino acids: CASSQGSAPGGYTF. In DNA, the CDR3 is TGTGCCAGCAGCCAAGGTTCGGCTCCGGGAGGCTACACCTTC.

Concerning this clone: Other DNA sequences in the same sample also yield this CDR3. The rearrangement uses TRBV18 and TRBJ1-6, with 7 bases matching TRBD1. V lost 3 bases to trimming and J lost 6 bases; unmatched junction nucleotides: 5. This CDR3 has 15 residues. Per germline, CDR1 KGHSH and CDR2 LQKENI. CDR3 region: CASSPIRDSNSPLHF. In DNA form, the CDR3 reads TGTGCCAGCTCACCCATCCGGGACAGTAATTCACCCCTCCACTTT. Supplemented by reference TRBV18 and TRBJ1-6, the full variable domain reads NAGVMQNPRHLVRRRGQEARLRCSPMKGHSHVYWYRQLPEEGLKFMVYLQKENIIDESGMPKERFSAEFPKEGPSILRIQQVVRGDSAAYFCASSPIRDSNSPLHFGNGTRLTVT.

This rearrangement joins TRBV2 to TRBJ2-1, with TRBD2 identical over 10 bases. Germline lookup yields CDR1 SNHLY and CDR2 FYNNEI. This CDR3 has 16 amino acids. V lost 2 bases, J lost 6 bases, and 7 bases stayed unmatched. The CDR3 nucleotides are TGTGCCAGCAGTGAACTAGCGGGGGCCCTTGCCAATGAGCAGTTCTTC. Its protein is CASSELAGALANEQFF.

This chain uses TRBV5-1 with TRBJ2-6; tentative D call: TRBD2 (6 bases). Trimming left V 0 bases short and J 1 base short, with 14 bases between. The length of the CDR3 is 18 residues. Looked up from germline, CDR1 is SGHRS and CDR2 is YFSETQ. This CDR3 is CASSLARDSGSGANVLTF. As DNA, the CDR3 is TGCGCCAGCAGCTTGGCGCGGGACTCCGGATCTGGGGCCAACGTCCTGACTTTC.

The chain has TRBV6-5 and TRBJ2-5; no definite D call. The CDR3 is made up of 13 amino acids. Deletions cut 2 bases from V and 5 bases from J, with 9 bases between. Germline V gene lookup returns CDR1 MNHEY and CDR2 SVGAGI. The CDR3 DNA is TGTGCCAGCAGTTACGCGGAATCGGAGACCCAGTACTTC. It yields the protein CASSYAESETQYF.

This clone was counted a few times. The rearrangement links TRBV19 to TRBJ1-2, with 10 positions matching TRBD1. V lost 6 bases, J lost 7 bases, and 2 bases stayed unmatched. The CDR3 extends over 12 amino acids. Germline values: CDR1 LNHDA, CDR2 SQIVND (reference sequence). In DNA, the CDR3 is TGTGCCAGTAGGACAGGGGGCTTTGGCTACACCTTC. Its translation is CASRTGGFGYTF.

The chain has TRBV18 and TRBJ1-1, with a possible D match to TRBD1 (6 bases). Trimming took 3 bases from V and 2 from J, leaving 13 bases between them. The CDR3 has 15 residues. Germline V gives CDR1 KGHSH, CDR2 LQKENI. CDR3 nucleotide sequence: TGTGCCAGCTCACCTTCGACAGGCCGCAACACTGAAGCTTTCTTT. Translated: CASSPSTGRNTEAFF.

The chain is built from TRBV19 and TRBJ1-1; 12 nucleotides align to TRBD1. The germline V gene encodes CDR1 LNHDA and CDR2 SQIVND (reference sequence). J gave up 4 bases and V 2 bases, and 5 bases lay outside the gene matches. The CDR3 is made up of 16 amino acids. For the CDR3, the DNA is TGTGCCAGTAGTATATTAAAGGGACAGGGGGCCACTGAAGCTTTCTTT. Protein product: CASSILKGQGATEAFF.

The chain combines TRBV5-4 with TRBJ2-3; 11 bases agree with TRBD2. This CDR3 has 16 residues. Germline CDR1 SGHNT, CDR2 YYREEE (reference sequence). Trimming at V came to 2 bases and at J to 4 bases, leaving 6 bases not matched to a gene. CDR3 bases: TGTGCCAGCAGCTTTAGCGGGGGGGCTGGGCCAGATACGCAGTATTTT. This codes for CASSFSGGAGPDTQYF.

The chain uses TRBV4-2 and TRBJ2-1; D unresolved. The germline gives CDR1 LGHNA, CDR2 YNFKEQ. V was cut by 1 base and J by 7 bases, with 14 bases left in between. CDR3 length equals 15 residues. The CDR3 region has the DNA TGTGCCAGCAGCCAAGGAGCCCTTGTTGTTAATGAGCAGTTCTTC. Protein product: CASSQGALVVNEQFF.

The CDR3 DNA follows: TGTGCCAGCAGCCTTGGACAGGTTGGCGGCTACACCTTC. Protein: CASSLGQVGGYTF. V and J are TRBV14 and TRBJ1-2; the match to TRBD1 covers 7 bases. Germline-derived CDR1 and CDR2 are SGHDN and FVKESK. V lost 4 bases to trimming and J lost 8 bases; unmatched junction nucleotides: 7. CDR3 length: 13 amino acids.

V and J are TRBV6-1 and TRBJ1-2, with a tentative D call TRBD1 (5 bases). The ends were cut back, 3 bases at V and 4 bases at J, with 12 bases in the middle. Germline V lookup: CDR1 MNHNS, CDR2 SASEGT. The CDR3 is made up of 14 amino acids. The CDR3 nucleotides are TGTGCCAGCAGTGAGGGGGACGGAATCTATGGCTACACCTTC. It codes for CASSEGDGIYGYTF.

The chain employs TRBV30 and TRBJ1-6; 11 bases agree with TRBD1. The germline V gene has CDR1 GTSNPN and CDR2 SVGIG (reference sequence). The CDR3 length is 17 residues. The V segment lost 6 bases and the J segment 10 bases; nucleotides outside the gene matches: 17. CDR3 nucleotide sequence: TGTGCCTGCCGGACAGGGGGCACCTCTCCGGTACGCTCACCCCTCCACTTT. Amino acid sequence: CACRTGGTSPVRSPLHF.

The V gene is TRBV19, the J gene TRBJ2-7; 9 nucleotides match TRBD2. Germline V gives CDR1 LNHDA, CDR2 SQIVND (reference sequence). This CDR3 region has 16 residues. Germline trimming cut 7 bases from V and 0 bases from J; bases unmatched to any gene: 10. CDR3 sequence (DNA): TGTGCCAGTACCACCAGCTCTAGCGGGAACTCCTACGAGCAGTACTTC. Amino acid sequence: CASTTSSSGNSYEQYF. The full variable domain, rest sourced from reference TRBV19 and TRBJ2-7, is DGGITQSPKYLFRKEGQNVTLSCEQNLNHDAMYWYRQDPGQGLRLIYYSQIVNDFQKGDIAEGYSVSREKKESFPLTVTSAQKNPTAFYLCASTTSSSGNSYEQYFGPGTRLTVT.

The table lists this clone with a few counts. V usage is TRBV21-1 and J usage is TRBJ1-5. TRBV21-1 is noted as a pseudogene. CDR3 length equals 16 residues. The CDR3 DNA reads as TGTGCCAGCAGCAACGGAGGGAAGGGCTGCAATCAGCCCCAGCATTTT. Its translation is CASSNGGKGCNQPQHF.

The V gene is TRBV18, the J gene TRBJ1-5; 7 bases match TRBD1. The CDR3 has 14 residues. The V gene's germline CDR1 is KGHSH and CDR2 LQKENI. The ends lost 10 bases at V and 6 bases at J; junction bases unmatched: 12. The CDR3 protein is CATTGDRGGQPQHF. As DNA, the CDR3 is TGTGCCACAACAGGGGATCGGGGTGGTCAGCCCCAGCATTTT.

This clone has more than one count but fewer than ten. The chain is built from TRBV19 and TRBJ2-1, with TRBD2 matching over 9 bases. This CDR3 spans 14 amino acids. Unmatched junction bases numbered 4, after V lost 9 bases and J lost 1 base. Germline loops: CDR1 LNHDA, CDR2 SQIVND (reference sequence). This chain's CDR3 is CASGLAGSYNEQFF. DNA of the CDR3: TGTGCCAGCGGTCTAGCGGGGTCCTACAATGAGCAGTTCTTC.

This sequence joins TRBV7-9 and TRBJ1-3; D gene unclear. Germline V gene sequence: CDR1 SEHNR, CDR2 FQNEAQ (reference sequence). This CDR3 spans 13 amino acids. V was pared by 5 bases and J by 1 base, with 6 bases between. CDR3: CASSRRSGNTIYF. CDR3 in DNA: TGTGCCAGCAGCCGAAGGTCTGGAAACACCATATATTTT.

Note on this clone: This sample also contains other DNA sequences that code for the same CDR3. CDR3 loop: CASSLRDGYTF. In DNA, the CDR3 is TGTGCCAGCAGTTTAAGGGATGGCTACACCTTC. This chain joins TRBV28 and TRBJ1-2; D gene ambiguous. The CDR3 covers 11 residues. Trimming shortened V by 2 bases and J by 6 bases, and 4 bases separated the two germline ends. From germline, CDR1 is MDHEN and CDR2 SYDVKM.

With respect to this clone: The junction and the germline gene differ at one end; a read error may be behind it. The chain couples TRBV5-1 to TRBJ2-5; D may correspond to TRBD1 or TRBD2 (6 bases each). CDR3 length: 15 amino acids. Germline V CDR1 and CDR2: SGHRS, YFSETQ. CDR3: CASSLEGTYQETQYF. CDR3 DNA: TGCGCCAGCAGTTTGGAGGGGACATACCAAGAGACCCAGTACTTC. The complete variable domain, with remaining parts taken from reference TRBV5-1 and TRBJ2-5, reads KAGVTQTPRYLIKTRGQQVTLSCSPISGHRSVSWYQQTPGQGLQFLFEYFSETQRNKGNFPGRFSGRQFSNSRSEMNVSTLELGDSALYLCASSLEGTYQETQYFGPGTRLLVL.

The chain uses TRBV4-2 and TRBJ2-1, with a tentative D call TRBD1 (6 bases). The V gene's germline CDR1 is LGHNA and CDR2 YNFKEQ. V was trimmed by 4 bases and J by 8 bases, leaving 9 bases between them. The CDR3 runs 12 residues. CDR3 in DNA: TGTGCCAGCAGCCTAACAGGGCATGAGCAGTTCTTC. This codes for CASSLTGHEQFF.

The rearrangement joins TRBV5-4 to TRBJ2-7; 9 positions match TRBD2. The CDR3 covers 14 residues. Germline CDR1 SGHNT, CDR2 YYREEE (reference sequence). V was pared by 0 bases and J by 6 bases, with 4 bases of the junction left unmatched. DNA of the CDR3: TGTGCCAGCAGCTTGGAGGGACTAGCTAGCGAGCAGTACTTC. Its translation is CASSLEGLASEQYF. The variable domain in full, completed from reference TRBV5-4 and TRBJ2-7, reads ETGVTQSPTHLIKTRGQQVTLRCSSQSGHNTVSWYQQALGQGPQFIFQYYREEENGRGNFPPRFSGLQFPNYSSELNVNALELDDSALYLCASSLEGLASEQYFGPGTRLTVT.

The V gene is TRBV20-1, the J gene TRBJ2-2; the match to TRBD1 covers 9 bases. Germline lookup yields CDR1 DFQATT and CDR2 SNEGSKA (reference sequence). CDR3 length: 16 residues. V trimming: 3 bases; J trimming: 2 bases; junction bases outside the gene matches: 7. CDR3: CSASSTGGANTGELFF. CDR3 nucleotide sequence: TGCAGTGCTAGTTCCACAGGGGGCGCAAACACCGGGGAGCTGTTTTTT.

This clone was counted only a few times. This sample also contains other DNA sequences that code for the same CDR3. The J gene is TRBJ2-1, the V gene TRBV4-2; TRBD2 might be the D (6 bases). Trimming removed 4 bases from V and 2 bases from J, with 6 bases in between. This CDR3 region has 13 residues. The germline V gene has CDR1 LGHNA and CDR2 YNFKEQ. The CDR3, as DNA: TGTGCCAGCAGCCCGGGGGCCTACAATGAGCAGTTCTTC. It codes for CASSPGAYNEQFF.

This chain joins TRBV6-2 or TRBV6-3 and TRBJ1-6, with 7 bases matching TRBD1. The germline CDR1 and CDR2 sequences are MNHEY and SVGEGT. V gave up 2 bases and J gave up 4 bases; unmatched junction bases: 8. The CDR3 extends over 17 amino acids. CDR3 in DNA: TGTGCCAGCAGTTACGGGACAGAAATCCTGTATAATTCACCCCTCCACTTT. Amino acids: CASSYGTEILYNSPLHF.

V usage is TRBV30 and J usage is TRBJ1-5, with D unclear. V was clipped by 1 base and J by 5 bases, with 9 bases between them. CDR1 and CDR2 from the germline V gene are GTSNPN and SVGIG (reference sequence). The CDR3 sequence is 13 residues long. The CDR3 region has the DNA TGTGCCTGGAGTGGACTCAACCATCAGCCCCAGCATTTT. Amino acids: CAWSGLNHQPQHF.